Following are 10 T cell receptor beta chains from one sample sequenced in a study of blood T cell repertoires in COVID-19. Some clones are missing from TCRdb's copy, which holds only in-frame ones; the method was immunoSEQ multiplex PCR. The sample has some 330,000 clones, 87% seen once. The sequenced material came from PBMCs or T cells enriched from blood (not recorded which). Receptor source: a man aged 35-49 years in a cohort exposed to, infected with or recovered from COVID-19 (not recorded which).

V gene TRBV21-1 combines with J gene TRBJ2-5; TRBD2 is taken as the D call from the table, unchecked against the DNA. TRBV21-1 corresponds to a pseudogene. The CDR3 is 16 residues long. This CDR3 is CASSTLKREGQETQYF. The CDR3 nucleotides are TGTGCCAGCAGCACCCTAAAGCGGGAGGGCCAAGAGACCCAGTACTTC.

The chain couples TRBV5-4 to TRBJ1-1; TRBD1 agrees at 9 bases. The length of the CDR3 is 14 residues. In germline, CDR1 is SGHNT, CDR2 YYREEE (reference sequence). Trimming cost V 4 bases and J 5 bases; bases outside gene matches: 6. CDR3 nucleotide sequence: TGTGCCAGCAGCGGAGGACAGGGGAGAACTGAAGCTTTCTTT. Translated, it gives CASSGGQGRTEAFF.

This chain connects TRBV6-1 to TRBJ2-3; 12 positions agree with TRBD2. Trimming removed 3 bases from V and 7 bases from J; junction bases left unmatched: 5. The CDR3 sequence is 15 residues long. Looked up from germline, CDR1 is MNHNS and CDR2 is SASEGT. This chain's CDR3 is CASSESSGRGYTQYF. The CDR3 DNA is TGTGCCAGCAGTGAGTCTAGCGGGAGGGGTTATACGCAGTATTTT.

V usage is TRBV11-2 and J usage is TRBJ2-3; 9 bases match TRBD2. The germline gives CDR1 SGHAT, CDR2 FQNNGV. V shed 1 base and J 5 bases; nucleotides not matched to a gene: 7. This CDR3 comprises 16 residues. Here the CDR3 DNA reads TGTGCCAGCAGCTTAGGCAGTAGCGGGAGTTTAGATACGCAGTATTTT. Its protein is CASSLGSSGSLDTQYF. The whole variable domain, filled in from reference TRBV11-2 and TRBJ2-3, reads EAGVAQSPRYKIIEKRQSVAFWCNPISGHATLYWYQQILGQGPKLLIQFQNNGVVDDSQLPKDRFSAERLKGVDSTLKIQPAKLEDSAVYLCASSLGSSGSLDTQYFGPGTRLTVL.

This clone occurred a few times. The chain uses TRBV21-1 and TRBJ2-5; the table's D call, TRBD1, was not checked against the DNA. TRBV21-1 is reported as a pseudogene. CDR3 size: 16 residues. The CDR3 sequence is CASSNIRGRGLETQYF. CDR3 DNA: TGTGCCAGCAGCAATATAAGGGGGCGCGGTCTGGAGACCCAGTACTTC.

This clone has only one observation. This chain links TRBV7-8 with TRBJ2-7; TRBD2 might be the D (6 bases). The germline V and J ends were trimmed by 5 bases and 4 bases, with 18 bases remaining between them. Germline V CDR1 and CDR2: SGHVS, FQNEAQ. CDR3 length: 15 amino acids. CDR3 sequence reads: CASSRRAGRLYEQYF. CDR3 bases: TGTGCCAGCAGCCGAAGGGCGGGACGCCTGTACGAGCAGTACTTC.

V gene TRBV20-1 combines with J gene TRBJ1-6; no reliable D call. The CDR3 totals 12 residues. Germline V CDR1 and CDR2: DFQATT, SNEGSKA (reference sequence). Trimming removed 3 bases from V and 11 bases from J, with 11 bases in between. The CDR3 protein is CSASDRVPPLHF. As DNA, the CDR3 is TGCAGTGCTAGTGATCGGGTTCCACCCCTCCACTTT.

The chain joins TRBV9 to TRBJ1-2, with 8 nucleotides matching TRBD1. Germline V gene lookup returns CDR1 SGDLS and CDR2 YYNGEE. The CDR3 covers 14 residues. After removal of 0 bases from V and 4 bases from J, the junction contained 2 bases not matched to a gene. CDR3 amino acids: CASSVGQGAYGYTF. In DNA form, the CDR3 reads TGTGCCAGCAGCGTAGGGCAGGGGGCCTATGGCTACACCTTC.

This rearrangement joins TRBV28 to TRBJ1-5; a possible D gene is TRBD1 (5 bases). Looked up from germline, CDR1 is MDHEN and CDR2 is SYDVKM. V gave up 5 bases and J gave up 0 bases, with 11 bases separating them. This CDR3 contains 15 residues. CDR3 residues: CASSGTGGSNQPQHF. The CDR3 DNA reads as TGTGCCAGCAGTGGCACAGGCGGTAGCAATCAGCCCCAGCATTTT.

This CDR3 is CASSSEQGTHNEQFF. CDR3 nucleotide sequence: TGTGCCAGCAGCTCCGAACAGGGGACCCACAATGAGCAGTTCTTC. The chain uses TRBV7-3 and TRBJ2-1, with 7 bases that match TRBD1. The V gene end was trimmed by 4 bases and the J gene end by 5 bases; junction bases not matched to a gene: 8. Germline V gives CDR1 SGHTA, CDR2 FQGTGA. The CDR3 totals 15 residues.